This T cell receptor (beta chain) stems from a study of regulatory T cells in long-lasting Graves disease. Arm-PCR of CDR3 regions with iRepertoire HTBI primers generated TCR beta libraries. TCRdb used MiXCR to reprocess the multiplex PCR reads, holding one entry per CDR3 protein. The repertoire holds roughly 500,000 distinct CDR3 sequences, with about 12% as singletons. The CDR3 contains 13 residues. Trimming pared 1 base from V and 2 bases from J, leaving 6 bases between. Per the germline V gene, CDR1 is SGHDN and CDR2 is FVKESK. In this sample, this clonotype turned up a few times. Time point denoted: newly diagnosed GD, antithyroid drugs for less than 3 months. Making the TCR library involved RNA that had been extracted from PBMCs. In this cohort, patients came from an endocrinology department located in Xi'an, China. These data were also reused for a study on T cells in Graves' hyperthyroidism and ophthalmopathy.

Source: peripheral blood mononuclear cells (PBMCs), taken at new diagnosis, from a patient treated with antithyroid drugs. The sequence was obtained from a woman aged 30 to 39 with Graves disease. V gene TRBV14 combines with J gene TRBJ2-7; D is possibly TRBD2 (5 bases). In DNA, the CDR3 is TGTGCCAGCAGCCAAGTCGGGGCCTACGAGCAGTACTTC. This gives the protein CASSQVGAYEQYF.